Listed here are 25 T cell receptor beta chains from one sample, sequenced in a study of blood T cell repertoires in COVID-19. Clones were read by immunoSEQ multiplex PCR, and TCRdb kept only the in-frame ones, dropping some. The table has approximately 56,000 clones, 84% seen once; the top ten hold 10% to 15%. Sequences were obtained from peripheral blood. The receptors were gathered from a woman of 80 years or more with acute or convalescent COVID-19.

The chain has TRBV5-1 and TRBJ1-5; 9 nucleotides agree with TRBD1. Trimming cost V 3 bases and J 0 bases; bases outside gene matches: 1. Germline CDR1 reads SGHRS; CDR2 reads YFSETQ. CDR3 length: 15 amino acids. In DNA, the CDR3 is TGCGCCAGCAGCTGGACAGGGGATAGCAATCAGCCCCAGCATTTT. The encoded protein is CASSWTGDSNQPQHF.

The gene calls are TRBV9 and TRBJ2-3; TRBD2 matches 11 bases. The CDR3 totals 19 residues. Per germline, CDR1 SGDLS and CDR2 YYNGEE. J lost 4 bases, V lost 0 bases, and 13 bases had no gene match. The CDR3 sequence is CASSVAGLAGGSRPDTQYF. The CDR3, as DNA: TGTGCCAGCAGCGTAGCTGGGCTAGCGGGGGGATCTCGCCCAGATACGCAGTATTTT.

This clone was counted a few times. This chain uses TRBV11-3 with TRBJ2-1; 7 bases align to TRBD1. V was clipped by 5 bases and J by 4 bases; unmatched bases: 17. The CDR3 runs 18 residues. CDR1 and CDR2 from the germline V gene are SGHNT and YENEEA. The DNA of the CDR3 is TGTGCCAGCAGCAAACATAGGGGCCGGGACAGTCTGTACAATGAGCAGTTCTTC. This gives the protein CASSKHRGRDSLYNEQFF.

This clone has more than one count but fewer than ten. V is TRBV25-1 and J is TRBJ1-4; 8 nucleotides match TRBD1. This CDR3 region has 15 residues. Losses at the gene ends were 3 bases for V and 2 bases for J; bases not matched to a gene: 2. Per germline, CDR1 MGHDK and CDR2 SYGVNS. CDR3 protein: CASSDRTGTNEKLFF. Written as DNA, the CDR3 is TGTGCCAGCAGTGACAGGACAGGGACTAATGAAAAACTGTTTTTT.

The chain links TRBV7-2 to TRBJ2-7; 8 bases fit TRBD2. V lost 8 bases and J lost 7; bases outside the gene matches: 7. This CDR3 has 12 amino acids. CDR1 and CDR2 (germline): SGHTA, FQGNSA. The CDR3 region has the DNA TGTGCCAGCGGCGGGGGGCCAAGAGAGCAGTACTTC. Amino acids: CASGGGPREQYF. Combining the CDR3 with reference TRBV7-2 and TRBJ2-7 gives the whole variable domain GAGVSQSPSNKVTEKGKDVELRCDPISGHTALYWYRQSLGQGLEFLIYFQGNSAPDKSGLPSDRFSAERTGGSVSTLTIQRTQQEDSAVYLCASGGGPREQYFGPGTRLTVT.

V is TRBV3-1 (or the pseudogene TRBV3-2) and J is TRBJ2-1; D is perhaps TRBD2 (6 bases). CDR3 length: 15 residues. Germline lookup yields CDR1 LGHDT and CDR2 YNNKEL (reference sequence). V lost 2 bases and J 8 bases, leaving 16 bases between the germline ends. CDR3 sequence reads: CASSQPGLGGDEQFF. For the CDR3, the DNA is TGTGCCAGCAGCCAACCAGGGTTGGGGGGAGATGAGCAGTTCTTC.

The rearrangement links TRBV7-9 to TRBJ2-5, with a weak D call TRBD2 (6 bases). CDR3 length equals 16 residues. Between the trimmed V and J ends, which lost 3 bases and 1 base, there was a span of 15 bases. The germline V gene encodes CDR1 SEHNR and CDR2 FQNEAQ (reference sequence). CDR3 region: CASSLGSGDVQETQYF. In DNA, the CDR3 is TGTGCCAGCAGCTTGGGTTCGGGAGACGTCCAAGAGACCCAGTACTTC.

J is TRBJ1-5 and V is TRBV19; 9 bases are shared with TRBD1. There are 13 residues in the CDR3. Germline lookup yields CDR1 LNHDA and CDR2 SQIVND (reference sequence). The J segment lost 5 bases and the V segment lost 6 bases, leaving 2 bases of the junction unmatched. The CDR3 reads CASRWTGDQPQHF. The CDR3, as DNA: TGTGCCAGTAGATGGACAGGGGATCAGCCCCAGCATTTT.

This chain joins TRBV30 and TRBJ2-3, with 10 bases matching TRBD2. Germline assignment: CDR1 GTSNPN and CDR2 SVGIG (reference sequence). The CDR3 is made up of 14 amino acids. V lost 3 bases to trimming and J lost 6 bases; unmatched junction nucleotides: 6. CDR3 nucleotide sequence: TGTGCCTGGAGAGCGGGGGGGCCATGGGATACGCAGTATTTT. Its protein product is CAWRAGGPWDTQYF. The variable domain in full, completed from reference TRBV30 and TRBJ2-3, reads SQTIHQWPATLVQPVGSPLSLECTVEGTSNPNLYWYRQAAGRGLQLLFYSVGIGQISSEVPQNLSASRPQDRQFILSSKKLLLSDSGFYLCAWRAGGPWDTQYFGPGTRLTVL.

The chain uses TRBV5-5 and TRBJ1-4; 7 bases match TRBD1. Trimming removed 3 bases from V and 5 bases from J; junction bases left unmatched: 7. Germline values: CDR1 SGHKS, CDR2 YYEKEE (reference sequence). CDR3 length: 15 residues. The CDR3 DNA follows: TGTGCCAGCAGCTCTGTCGGGACAGTAAATGAAAAACTGTTTTTT. Its translation is CASSSVGTVNEKLFF.

The V gene is TRBV11-2, the J gene TRBJ1-6; possibly TRBD1 for D (6 bases). V was shortened by 8 bases and J by 7 bases, with 15 bases between the two germline ends. Germline CDR1 SGHAT, CDR2 FQNNGV. CDR3 length: 14 amino acids. The CDR3 protein is CASGITGWNSPLHF. CDR3 DNA sequence: TGTGCCAGCGGCATAACAGGGTGGAATTCACCCCTCCACTTT.

This clone was detected only once. This chain joins TRBV19 and TRBJ1-6; TRBD1 matches 7 bases. Per the germline V gene, CDR1 is LNHDA and CDR2 is SQIVND (reference sequence). With 5 bases clipped from V and 9 bases from J, the junction kept 4 bases outside the gene matches. CDR3 length: 13 amino acids. CDR3 sequence: CASSPRQGSPLHF. The CDR3, as DNA: TGTGCCAGTAGTCCCCGACAGGGTTCACCCCTCCACTTT.

The chain recombines TRBV13 with TRBJ1-4, with 7 bases matching TRBD1. The J segment lost 7 bases and the V segment lost 5 bases, leaving 7 bases of the junction unmatched. Germline loops: CDR1 PRHDT, CDR2 FYEKMQ (reference sequence). The CDR3 spans 14 residues. The CDR3 nucleotides are TGTGCCAGCAGCCCATCAGGGGGGCGTGAAAAACTGTTTTTT. Residues: CASSPSGGREKLFF.

The chain carries TRBV5-5 and TRBJ1-2; TRBD1 matches at 7 bases. Germline trimming cut 1 base from V and 5 bases from J; bases unmatched to any gene: 8. CDR3 size: 15 residues. Germline loops: CDR1 SGHKS, CDR2 YYEKEE (reference sequence). The CDR3 loop is CASSLTGQQTYGYTF. The CDR3 DNA reads as TGTGCCAGCAGCTTGACGGGACAGCAAACTTATGGCTACACCTTC. Full variable domain (remainder filled in from reference TRBV5-5 and TRBJ1-2): DAGVTQSPTHLIKTRGQQVTLRCSPISGHKSVSWYQQVLGQGPQFIFQYYEKEERGRGNFPDRFSARQFPNYSSELNVNALLLGDSALYLCASSLTGQQTYGYTFGSGTRLTVV.

The gene calls are TRBV10-3 and TRBJ1-1; 7 positions agree with TRBD1. This CDR3 has 13 amino acids. V lost 6 bases and J lost 6; bases outside the gene matches: 7. The germline CDR1 and CDR2 sequences are ENHRY and SYGVKD. The CDR3 nucleotides are TGTGCCATCAGCGGACAGGAGAGCGCTGAAGCTTTCTTT. Amino acid sequence: CAISGQESAEAFF.

V usage is TRBV7-9 and J usage is TRBJ2-3; D unresolved. Per germline, CDR1 SEHNR and CDR2 FQNEAQ (reference sequence). V lost 8 bases to trimming and J lost 2 bases, with 14 bases between them. The length of the CDR3 is 14 residues. The CDR3 reads CASSSKSNTDTQYF. In DNA form, the CDR3 reads TGTGCCAGCTCAAGTAAGAGCAACACAGATACGCAGTATTTT.

This clone appeared once. This chain uses TRBV5-8 with TRBJ2-5, with 8 bases fitting TRBD1. This CDR3 comprises 16 residues. V lost 0 bases and J lost 1; bases outside the gene matches: 5. Germline assignment: CDR1 SGHTS and CDR2 YDEGEE. CDR3 DNA sequence: TGTGCCAGCAGCTTGGCGCCCACAGGGGGCCAAGAGACCCAGTACTTC. Translated: CASSLAPTGGQETQYF.

The table lists this clone with a count of one. The chain recombines TRBV27 with TRBJ2-7, with unresolved D. Trimming removed 5 bases at V and 3 bases at J, with 11 bases between. The germline CDR1 and CDR2 sequences are MNHEY and SMNVEV (reference sequence). The CDR3 consists of 13 residues. CDR3 in amino acids: CASSHRLHYEQYF. Written as DNA, the CDR3 is TGTGCCAGCAGTCACAGATTACACTACGAGCAGTACTTC.

The chain employs TRBV5-1 and TRBJ2-5; D uncertain. V lost 2 bases to trimming and J lost 3 bases, with 2 bases between them. The CDR3 totals 11 residues. Looked up from germline, CDR1 is SGHRS and CDR2 is YFSETQ. CDR3: CASSFEETQYF. CDR3 bases: TGCGCCAGCAGCTTCGAAGAGACCCAGTACTTC.

The V gene is TRBV5-1, the J gene TRBJ1-2, with 8 bases matching TRBD1. J gave up 6 bases and V 4 bases, and 5 bases lay outside the gene matches. The CDR3 sequence is 13 residues long. CDR1 is SGHRS, CDR2 YFSETQ, per germline. CDR3 bases: TGCGCCAGCAGCGTCGAGACAGGGGATGGCTACACCTTC. Translation gives CASSVETGDGYTF.

This clone was detected a few times. In the same sample, other DNA sequences code for this CDR3. The chain joins TRBV10-2 to TRBJ1-2, with D possibly matching TRBD1 (6 bases). This CDR3 contains 12 residues. V lost 6 bases, J lost 4 bases, and 9 bases lay in between. Per germline, CDR1 WSHSY and CDR2 SAAADI. The CDR3 sequence is CASRTDSYGYTF. CDR3 bases: TGCGCCAGCAGAACGGACAGCTATGGCTACACCTTC.

This clone was seen more than once but under ten times. The V call is TRBV7-9, the J call TRBJ2-7; no firm D call. The CDR3 consists of 15 residues. Deletions cut 5 bases from V and 4 bases from J, with 18 bases between. Germline V gene lookup returns CDR1 SEHNR and CDR2 FQNEAQ (reference sequence). CDR3 sequence: CASSPYSGLNYEQYF. CDR3 nucleotide sequence: TGTGCCAGCAGCCCTTACAGTGGGCTGAATTACGAGCAGTACTTC.

This clone turned up a few times. The chain joins TRBV12-3 or TRBV12-4 to TRBJ1-2, with 8 bases matching TRBD1. The junction had 3 bases not matched to a gene; V was cut back by 5 bases and J by 4 bases. There are 13 residues in the CDR3. The CDR3 DNA reads TGTGCCAGCAGTCCTACAGGGGGCTATGGCTACACCTTC. Translation gives CASSPTGGYGYTF.

The chain links TRBV10-3 to TRBJ1-2; D not certain. This CDR3 comprises 16 residues. Germline CDR1 is ENHRY and CDR2 is SYGVKD. Trimming took 10 bases from V and 7 from J, leaving 28 bases between them. This CDR3 reads CASLPGGGLMGSGYTF. For the CDR3, the DNA is TGTGCCAGCCTACCCGGCGGAGGACTTATGGGGAGTGGCTACACCTTC.

The gene calls are TRBV5-1 and TRBJ1-2; 9 bases line up with TRBD1. The germline CDR1 and CDR2 sequences are SGHRS and YFSETQ. CDR3 size: 13 residues. Trimming cost V 4 bases and J 7 bases; bases outside gene matches: 5. CDR3 in DNA: TGCGCCAGCAGCCTTGGGACAGGGTTTGGCTACACCTTC. Translation gives CASSLGTGFGYTF.